This T cell receptor (beta chain) appears in the sequencing data of a study of cytomegalovirus exposure and HLA in healthy donors. Study observations and caveats: Altogether, 164 TCR beta chains were recorded as cytomegalovirus-associated. Available immune exposure information was restricted to CMV serostatus only. TCR beta V segments were, for the most part, productive about 87% or about 30% of the time in an earlier analysis. Links to common viral pathogens appeared, in a later analysis, for several of the most significant clusters.

Vbeta (60) and Jbeta (13) primers were used in the PCR. This table comes from immunoSEQ multiplex PCR, and its TCRdb copy is limited to in-frame clones, with some not included. Of just over 200,000 clones listed, under 70% are singletons. As concerns this clone: What it recognizes is unknown.

The CDR3 has 20 residues. Germline-derived CDR1 and CDR2 are SGDLS and YYNGEE. The V and J ends lost 3 bases and 5 bases respectively, with 31 bases between them. The chain recombines TRBV9 with TRBJ2-3; possible D gene TRBD1, 7 bases. The clonotype originates from a man aged 35 to 55 in good health and CMV-seropositive. The sample taken for sequencing was PBMCs. CDR3 bases: TGTGCCAGCAGCGGACGGAGGGGGCGATTAACGAGAACTGACCAAGATACGCAGTATTTT. It specifies CASSGRRGRLTRTDQDTQYF.